This TCR beta chain was recorded in a study of shared clonotypes between healthy human individuals. General study points: Larger richness was generally estimated for naive than memory subsets.

This clone has just one count. What it recognizes is unknown. Evenly divided among several immunoSEQ plates was the genomic DNA of each subset. Libraries were prepared by immunoSEQ multiplex PCR; TCRdb keeps only in-frame clonotypes and omits some of them. The sample has about 1.1 million clones; 70% to 80% are singletons. Germline V gene lookup returns CDR1 MNHEY and CDR2 SMNVEV (reference sequence). This CDR3 region has 14 residues. Trimming at V came to 4 bases and at J to 8 bases, leaving 6 bases not matched to a gene. Free of recent acute infections or vaccinations, the donors were healthy HIV-negative adults.

The rearrangement links TRBV27 to TRBJ2-4; 9 nucleotides match TRBD2. The sequence came from a young man in good health. Some clones in this sample may be carry-over from other donors' samples. The sequenced material came from memory CD4+ T cells from PBMCs. As to subset: CD45RA-negative fraction. The CDR3 region has the DNA TGTGCCAGCAGTTCGACTAGCGGTCCCTACATTCAGTACTTC. Translating gives CASSSTSGPYIQYF.